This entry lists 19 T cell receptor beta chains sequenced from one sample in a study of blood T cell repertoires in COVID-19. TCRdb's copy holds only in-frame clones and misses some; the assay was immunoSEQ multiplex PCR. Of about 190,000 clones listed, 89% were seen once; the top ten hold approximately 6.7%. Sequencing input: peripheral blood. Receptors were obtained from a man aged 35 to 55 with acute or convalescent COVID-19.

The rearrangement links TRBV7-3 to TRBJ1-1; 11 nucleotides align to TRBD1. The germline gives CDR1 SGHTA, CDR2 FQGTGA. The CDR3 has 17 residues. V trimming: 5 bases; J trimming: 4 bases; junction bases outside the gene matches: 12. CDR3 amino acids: CASSPLGQGVLGTEAFF. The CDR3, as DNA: TGTGCCAGCAGCCCTTTGGGACAGGGGGTTTTGGGCACTGAAGCTTTCTTT.

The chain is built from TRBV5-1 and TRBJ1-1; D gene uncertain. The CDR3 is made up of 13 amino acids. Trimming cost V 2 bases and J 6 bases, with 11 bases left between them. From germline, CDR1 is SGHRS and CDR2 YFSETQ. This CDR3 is CASSFSGEPEAFF. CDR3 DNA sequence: TGCGCCAGCAGCTTTTCCGGGGAGCCTGAAGCTTTCTTT. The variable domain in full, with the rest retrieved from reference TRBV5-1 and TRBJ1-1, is KAGVTQTPRYLIKTRGQQVTLSCSPISGHRSVSWYQQTPGQGLQFLFEYFSETQRNKGNFPGRFSGRQFSNSRSEMNVSTLELGDSALYLCASSFSGEPEAFFGQGTRLTVV.

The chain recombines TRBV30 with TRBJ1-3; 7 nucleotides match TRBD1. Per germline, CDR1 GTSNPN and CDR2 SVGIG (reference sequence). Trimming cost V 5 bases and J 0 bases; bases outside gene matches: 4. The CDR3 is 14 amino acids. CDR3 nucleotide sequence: TGTGCCTGGGGGACAGATCACTCTGGAAACACCATATATTTT. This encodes CAWGTDHSGNTIYF. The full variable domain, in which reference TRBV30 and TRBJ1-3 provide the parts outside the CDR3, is SQTIHQWPATLVQPVGSPLSLECTVEGTSNPNLYWYRQAAGRGLQLLFYSVGIGQISSEVPQNLSASRPQDRQFILSSKKLLLSDSGFYLCAWGTDHSGNTIYFGEGSWLTVV.

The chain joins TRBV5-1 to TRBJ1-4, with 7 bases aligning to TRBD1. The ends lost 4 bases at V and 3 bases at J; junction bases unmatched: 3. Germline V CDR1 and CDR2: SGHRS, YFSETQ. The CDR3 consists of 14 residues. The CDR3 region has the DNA TGCGCCAGCAGCGGGGGACAGCCTAATGAAAAACTGTTTTTT. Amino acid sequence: CASSGGQPNEKLFF.

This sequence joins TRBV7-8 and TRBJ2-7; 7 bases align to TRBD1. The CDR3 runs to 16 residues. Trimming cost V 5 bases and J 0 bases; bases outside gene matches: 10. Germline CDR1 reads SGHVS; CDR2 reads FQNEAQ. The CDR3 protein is CASSGYFGTASYEQYF. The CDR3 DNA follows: TGTGCCAGCAGCGGCTACTTCGGGACAGCCTCCTACGAGCAGTACTTC.

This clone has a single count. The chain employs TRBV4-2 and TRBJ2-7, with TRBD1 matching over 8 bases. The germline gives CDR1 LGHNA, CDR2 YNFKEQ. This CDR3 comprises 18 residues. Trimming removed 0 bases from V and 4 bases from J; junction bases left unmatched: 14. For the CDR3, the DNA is TGTGCCAGCAGCCAAGATAAGGAACGGGACAGGTTATCTTACGAGCAGTACTTC. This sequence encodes CASSQDKERDRLSYEQYF.

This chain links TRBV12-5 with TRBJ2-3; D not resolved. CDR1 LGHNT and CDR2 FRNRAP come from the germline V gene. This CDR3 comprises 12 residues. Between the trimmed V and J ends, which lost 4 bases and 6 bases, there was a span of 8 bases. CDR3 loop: CASGSRRDTQYF. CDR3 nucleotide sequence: TGTGCTAGTGGTTCCCGCCGGGATACGCAGTATTTT.

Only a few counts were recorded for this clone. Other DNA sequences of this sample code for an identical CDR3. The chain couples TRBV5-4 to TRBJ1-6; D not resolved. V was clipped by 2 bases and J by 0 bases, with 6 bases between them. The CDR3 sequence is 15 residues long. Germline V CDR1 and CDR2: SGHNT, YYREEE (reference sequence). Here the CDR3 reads CASSFGSSYNSPLHF. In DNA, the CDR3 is TGTGCCAGCAGCTTCGGGTCCTCCTATAATTCACCCCTCCACTTT. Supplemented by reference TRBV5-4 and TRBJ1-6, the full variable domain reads ETGVTQSPTHLIKTRGQQVTLRCSSQSGHNTVSWYQQALGQGPQFIFQYYREEENGRGNFPPRFSGLQFPNYSSELNVNALELDDSALYLCASSFGSSYNSPLHFGNGTRLTVT.

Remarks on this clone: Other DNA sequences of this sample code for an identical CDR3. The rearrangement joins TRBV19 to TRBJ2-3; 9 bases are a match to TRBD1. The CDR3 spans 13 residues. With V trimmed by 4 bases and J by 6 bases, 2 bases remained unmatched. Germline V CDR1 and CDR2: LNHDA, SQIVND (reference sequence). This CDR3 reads CASSNRGQDTQYF. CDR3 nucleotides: TGTGCCAGTAGTAACAGGGGGCAGGATACGCAGTATTTT.

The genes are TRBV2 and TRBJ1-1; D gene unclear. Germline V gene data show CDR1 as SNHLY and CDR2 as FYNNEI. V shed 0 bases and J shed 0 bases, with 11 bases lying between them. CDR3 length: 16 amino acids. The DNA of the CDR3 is TGTGCCAGCAGTGAAGCGCGGGGTCGCATGAACACTGAAGCTTTCTTT. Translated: CASSEARGRMNTEAFF.

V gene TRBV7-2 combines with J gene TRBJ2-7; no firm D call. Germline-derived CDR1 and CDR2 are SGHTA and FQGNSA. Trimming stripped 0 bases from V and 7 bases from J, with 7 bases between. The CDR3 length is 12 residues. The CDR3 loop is CASSLASREQYF. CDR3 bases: TGTGCCAGCAGCTTAGCTTCGCGAGAGCAGTACTTC.

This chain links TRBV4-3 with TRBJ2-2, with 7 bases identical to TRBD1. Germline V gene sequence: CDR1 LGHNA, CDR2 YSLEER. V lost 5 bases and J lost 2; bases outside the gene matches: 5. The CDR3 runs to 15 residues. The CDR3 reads CASSVRQGNTGELFF. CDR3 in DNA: TGCGCCAGCAGCGTGCGACAGGGCAACACCGGGGAGCTGTTTTTT.

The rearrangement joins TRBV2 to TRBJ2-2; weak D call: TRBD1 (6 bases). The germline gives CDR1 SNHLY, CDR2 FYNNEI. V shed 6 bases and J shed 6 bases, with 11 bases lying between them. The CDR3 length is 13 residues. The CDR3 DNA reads TGTGCCAGCAGAGCAGGGGTAGCCGGGGAGCTGTTTTTT. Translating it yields CASRAGVAGELFF.

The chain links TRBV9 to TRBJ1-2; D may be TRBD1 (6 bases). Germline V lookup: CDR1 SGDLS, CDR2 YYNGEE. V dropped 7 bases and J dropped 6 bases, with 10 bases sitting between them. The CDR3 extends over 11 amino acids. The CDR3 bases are TGTGCCAGCGGCGGGGGCGATGGCTACACCTTC. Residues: CASGGGDGYTF. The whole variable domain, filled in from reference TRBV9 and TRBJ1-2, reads DSGVTQTPKHLITATGQRVTLRCSPRSGDLSVYWYQQSLDQGLQFLIQYYNGEERAKGNILERFSAQQFPDLHSELNLSSLELGDSALYFCASGGGDGYTFGSGTRLTVV.

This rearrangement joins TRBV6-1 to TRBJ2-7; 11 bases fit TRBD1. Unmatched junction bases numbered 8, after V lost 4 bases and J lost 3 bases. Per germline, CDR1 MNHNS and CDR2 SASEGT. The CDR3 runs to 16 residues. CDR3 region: CASSASRTGGFYEQYF. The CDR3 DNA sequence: TGTGCCAGCAGTGCCTCCCGGACAGGGGGCTTCTACGAGCAGTACTTC.

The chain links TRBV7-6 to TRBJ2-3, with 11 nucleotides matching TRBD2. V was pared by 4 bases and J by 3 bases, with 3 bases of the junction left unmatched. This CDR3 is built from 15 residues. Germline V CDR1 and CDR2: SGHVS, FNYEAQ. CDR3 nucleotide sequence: TGTGCCAGCAGCTCTAGCGGGGGGTTTACAGATACGCAGTATTTT. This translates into CASSSSGGFTDTQYF.

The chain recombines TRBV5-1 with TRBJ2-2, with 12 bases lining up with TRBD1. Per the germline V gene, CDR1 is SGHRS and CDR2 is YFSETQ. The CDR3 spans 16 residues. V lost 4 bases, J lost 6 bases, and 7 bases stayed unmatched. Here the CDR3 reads CASSLTGQGAAGELFF. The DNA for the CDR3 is TGCGCCAGCAGCCTCACGGGACAGGGGGCTGCCGGGGAGCTGTTTTTT.

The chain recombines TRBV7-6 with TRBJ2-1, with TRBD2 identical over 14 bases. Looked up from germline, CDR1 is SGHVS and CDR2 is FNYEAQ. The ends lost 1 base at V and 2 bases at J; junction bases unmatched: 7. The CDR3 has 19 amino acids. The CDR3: CASSLGGPGLAGAYNEQFF. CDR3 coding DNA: TGTGCCAGCAGCTTAGGGGGCCCGGGACTAGCGGGGGCCTACAATGAGCAGTTCTTC.

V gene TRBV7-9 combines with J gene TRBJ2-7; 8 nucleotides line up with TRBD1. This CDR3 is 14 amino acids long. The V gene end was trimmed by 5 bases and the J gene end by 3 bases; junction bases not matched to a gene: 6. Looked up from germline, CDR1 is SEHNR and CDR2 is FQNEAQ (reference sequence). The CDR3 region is CASSQPGQDYEQYF. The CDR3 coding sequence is TGTGCCAGCAGCCAACCGGGACAGGACTACGAGCAGTACTTC.